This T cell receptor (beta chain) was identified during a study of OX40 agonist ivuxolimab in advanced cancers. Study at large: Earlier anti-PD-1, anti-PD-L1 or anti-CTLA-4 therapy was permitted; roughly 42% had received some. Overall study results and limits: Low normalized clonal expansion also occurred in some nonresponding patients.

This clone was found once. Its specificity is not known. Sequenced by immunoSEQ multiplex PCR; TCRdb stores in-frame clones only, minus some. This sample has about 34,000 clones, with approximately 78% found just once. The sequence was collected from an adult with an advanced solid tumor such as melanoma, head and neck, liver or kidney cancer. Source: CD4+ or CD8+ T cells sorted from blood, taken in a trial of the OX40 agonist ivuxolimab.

CDR3: CAWTRDTYEQYF. The CDR3 DNA sequence: TGTGCCTGGACCAGGGACACCTACGAGCAGTACTTC. The chain uses TRBV30 and TRBJ2-7, with a tentative D call TRBD1 (6 bases). Trimming pared 4 bases from V and 2 bases from J, leaving 9 bases between. This CDR3 region has 12 residues. CDR1 and CDR2 from the germline V gene are GTSNPN and SVGIG (reference sequence). Supplemented by reference TRBV30 and TRBJ2-7, the full variable domain reads SQTIHQWPATLVQPVGSPLSLECTVEGTSNPNLYWYRQAAGRGLQLLFYSVGIGQISSEVPQNLSASRPQDRQFILSSKKLLLSDSGFYLCAWTRDTYEQYFGPGTRLTVT.